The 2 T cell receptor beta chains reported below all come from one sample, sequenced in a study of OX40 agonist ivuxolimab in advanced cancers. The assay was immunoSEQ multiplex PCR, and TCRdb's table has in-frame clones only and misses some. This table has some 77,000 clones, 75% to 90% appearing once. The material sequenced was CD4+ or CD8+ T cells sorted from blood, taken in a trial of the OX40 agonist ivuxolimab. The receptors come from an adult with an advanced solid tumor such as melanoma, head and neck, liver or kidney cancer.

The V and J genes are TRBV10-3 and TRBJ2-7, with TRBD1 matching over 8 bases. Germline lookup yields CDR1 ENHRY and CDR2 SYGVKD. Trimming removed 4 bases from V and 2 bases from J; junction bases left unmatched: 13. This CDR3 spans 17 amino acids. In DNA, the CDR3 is TGTGCCATCAGTGCGGCCCAAGGGGACAGGTTTGCCTACGAGCAGTACTTC. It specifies CAISAAQGDRFAYEQYF.

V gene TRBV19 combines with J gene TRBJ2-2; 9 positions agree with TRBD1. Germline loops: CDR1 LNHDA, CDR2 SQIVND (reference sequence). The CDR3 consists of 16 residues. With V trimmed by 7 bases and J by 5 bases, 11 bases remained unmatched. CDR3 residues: CASTAPGQGFTGELFF. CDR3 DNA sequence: TGTGCCAGTACCGCGCCGGGACAGGGATTTACCGGGGAGCTGTTTTTT.